This TCR beta chain originates from a study of T cell changes during pregnancy in multiple sclerosis. Concerning this clone: Other DNA sequences in this sample translate to the same CDR3.

TCRdb keeps only in-frame clones here, not all; method: immunoSEQ multiplex PCR. Of 100,000 or so clones listed, approximately 90% are singletons. Germline CDR1 reads MNHEY; CDR2 reads SMNVEV (reference sequence). The CDR3 spans 13 residues. The V and J ends lost 2 bases and 1 base respectively, with 5 bases between them. The chain employs TRBV27 and TRBJ1-1; D is unresolved. Sample: peripheral blood, taken after pregnancy. This clonotype was sampled from a female donor with multiple sclerosis, enrolled in a pregnancy study. The CDR3 sequence: CASSLRGNTEAFF. In nucleotides, the CDR3 is TGTGCCAGCAGTTTAAGAGGGAACACTGAAGCTTTCTTT.